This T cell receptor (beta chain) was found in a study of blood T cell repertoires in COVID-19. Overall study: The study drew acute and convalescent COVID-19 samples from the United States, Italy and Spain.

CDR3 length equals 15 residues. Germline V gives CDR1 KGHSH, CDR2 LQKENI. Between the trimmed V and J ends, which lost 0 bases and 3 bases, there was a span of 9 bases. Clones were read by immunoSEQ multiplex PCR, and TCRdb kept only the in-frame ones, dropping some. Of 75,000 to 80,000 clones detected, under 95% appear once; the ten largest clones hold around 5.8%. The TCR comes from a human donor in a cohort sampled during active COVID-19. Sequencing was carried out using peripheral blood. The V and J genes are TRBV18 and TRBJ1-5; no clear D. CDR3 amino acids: CASSPPGSNNQPQHF. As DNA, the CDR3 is TGTGCCAGCTCACCACCGGGGAGTAACAATCAGCCCCAGCATTTT.